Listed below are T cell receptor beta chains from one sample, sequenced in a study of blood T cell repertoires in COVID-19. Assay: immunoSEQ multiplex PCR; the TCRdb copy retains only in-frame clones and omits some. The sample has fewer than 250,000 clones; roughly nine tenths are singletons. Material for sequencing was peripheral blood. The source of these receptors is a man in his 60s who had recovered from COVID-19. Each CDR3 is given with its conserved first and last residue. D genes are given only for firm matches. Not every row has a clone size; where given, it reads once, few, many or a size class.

CDR3nt: TGCGCCAGCAGCTTTGGTTTCCAGGGGCTTAACTATGGCTACACCTTC; CDR3aa: CASSFGFQGLNYGYTF; len: 16; j_gene: TRBJ1-2; v_gene: TRBV5-1; d_gene: -; abundance: -
CDR3nt: TGCGCCAGCAGCCAAGATCCCAGCGGGAGGGCAGGCGAGCAGTTCTTC; CDR3aa: CASSQDPSGRAGEQFF; len: 16; j_gene: TRBJ2-1; v_gene: TRBV4-3; d_gene: TRBD2; abundance: -
CDR3nt: TGTGCCAGCTCACTAACTGGGGCAGGGGCTGTCTACGAGCAGTACTTC; CDR3aa: CASSLTGAGAVYEQYF; len: 16; j_gene: TRBJ2-7; v_gene: TRBV18; d_gene: -; abundance: -
CDR3nt: TGTGCCAGCAGTTTTCGGGACAGACCCTACAATGAGCAGTTCTTC; CDR3aa: CASSFRDRPYNEQFF; len: 15; j_gene: TRBJ2-1; v_gene: TRBV28; d_gene: TRBD1; abundance: once
CDR3nt: TGCGCCAGCAGCGTCGACAGGGGGCGCAGCTATGGCTACACCTTC; CDR3aa: CASSVDRGRSYGYTF; len: 15; j_gene: TRBJ1-2; v_gene: TRBV5-1; d_gene: TRBD1; abundance: -
CDR3nt: TGTGCCAGCAGAACGGGGGATCAGCCCCAGCATTTT; CDR3aa: CASRTGDQPQHF; len: 12; j_gene: TRBJ1-5; v_gene: TRBV6-5; d_gene: -; abundance: -
CDR3nt: TGTGCCAGCAGTGACGTCACAGATACGCAGTATTTT; CDR3aa: CASSDVTDTQYF; len: 12; j_gene: TRBJ2-3; v_gene: TRBV2; d_gene: -; abundance: -
CDR3nt: TGTGCCAGCAGCTCAGACCGCCGGAGGTCTGGGGCCAACGTCCTGACTTTC; CDR3aa: CASSSDRRRSGANVLTF; len: 17; j_gene: TRBJ2-6; v_gene: TRBV11-2; d_gene: -; abundance: -
CDR3nt: TGTGCCAGCAGCCGTACGGGGGGCACTGAAGCTTTCTTT; CDR3aa: CASSRTGGTEAFF; len: 13; j_gene: TRBJ1-1; v_gene: TRBV28; d_gene: -; abundance: -
CDR3nt: TGTGCCAGCAGCTCCAAGGTCGAGGGTGGCTACACCTTC; CDR3aa: CASSSKVEGGYTF; len: 13; j_gene: TRBJ1-2; v_gene: TRBV7-2; d_gene: -; abundance: -
CDR3nt: TGTGCCAGCAGCCAAAGACTAGCGGGAGGGAGCGAGCAGTTCTTC; CDR3aa: CASSQRLAGGSEQFF; len: 15; j_gene: TRBJ2-1; v_gene: TRBV5-5; d_gene: TRBD2; abundance: -
CDR3nt: TGTGCCAGCAGCTTGGGTAGAGGCTCCTACGAGCAGTACTTC; CDR3aa: CASSLGRGSYEQYF; len: 14; j_gene: TRBJ2-7; v_gene: TRBV7-2; d_gene: -; abundance: once
CDR3nt: TGTGCCAGCAGTCCAAACACCGGGGAGCTGTTTTTT; CDR3aa: CASSPNTGELFF; len: 12; j_gene: TRBJ2-2; v_gene: TRBV6-6; d_gene: -; abundance: -
CDR3nt: TGTGCCAGCAGTTCATCTAGCGGGGGGGCCGGGGAGCTGTTTTTT; CDR3aa: CASSSSSGGAGELFF; len: 15; j_gene: TRBJ2-2; v_gene: TRBV6-5; d_gene: TRBD2; abundance: -
CDR3nt: TGTGCCAGCAGGGGGCTGAGCAATCAGCCCCAGCATTTT; CDR3aa: CASRGLSNQPQHF; len: 13; j_gene: TRBJ1-5; v_gene: TRBV27; d_gene: -; abundance: -
CDR3nt: TGTGCCAGCAGCTTATGGGGCCAATCCACAGATACGCAGTATTTT; CDR3aa: CASSLWGQSTDTQYF; len: 15; j_gene: TRBJ2-3; v_gene: TRBV7-3; d_gene: -; abundance: -
CDR3nt: TGTGCCAGTAGTATTACGAGACACGGGACAGTGGGCACTGAAGCTTTCTTT; CDR3aa: CASSITRHGTVGTEAFF; len: 17; j_gene: TRBJ1-1; v_gene: TRBV19; d_gene: TRBD1; abundance: -